This T cell receptor (beta chain) was observed in a study of a mutant IDH1 vaccine in newly diagnosed glioma. Turning to the study itself: Patients got radiotherapy, temozolomide, or both beforehand, and most got both.

Sequenced by immunoSEQ multiplex PCR; TCRdb stores in-frame clones only, minus some. The repertoire holds around 92,000 clones, 70% to 90% seen once, with around 0.6% in the top ten. Time point given: baseline, week 1 (first vaccination visit). Treatment in this sample: pre-vaccination baseline after standard-of-care therapy. The donors had new WHO grade 3 or 4 astrocytomas; these were IDH1-mutant and ATRX-lost. In germline, CDR1 is SEHNR, CDR2 FQNEAQ (reference sequence). The CDR3 has 15 residues. V lost 1 base, J lost 5 bases, and 15 bases lay in between. This rearrangement joins TRBV7-9 to TRBJ2-7, with D perhaps matching TRBD1 (5 bases). This receptor was identified in a woman between 45 and 60 years old with glioma. The sequenced sample was PBMCs, obtained from a glioma patient treated with radiotherapy, temozolomide or both. CDR3 coding DNA: TGTGCCAGCAGCTTAGGAATAGGGGAAAAAAACGAGCAGTACTTC. Translation gives CASSLGIGEKNEQYF.